This T cell receptor (beta chain) was obtained from a study of CD4 T cells in relation to SARS-CoV-2 and coronaviruses. Overall study context: The HLA restriction of the shared crossreactive spike epitopes was mapped. Study-wide results and limits: In roughly two thirds of donors, memory CD4+ clonotypes crossrecognized SARS-CoV-2 and at least one common cold coronavirus spike.

In germline, CDR1 is MNHEY, CDR2 SMNVEV (reference sequence). Losses at the gene ends were 5 bases for V and 8 bases for J; bases not matched to a gene: 7. This CDR3 has 14 amino acids. Sequenced by immunoSEQ multiplex PCR; TCRdb stores in-frame clones only, minus some. The table has more than 55,000 clones, about nine tenths seen once; the top ten hold under 1.5%. Comment on this clone: Its target is not known.

Before the COVID-19 pandemic, during about 2010-2018, CD4+ T cells were taken from unexposed donors. Naive and memory CD4+ T cells were separated from cryopreserved PBMCs. The TCR sequence derives from a human donor in good health. The rearrangement links TRBV27 to TRBJ1-4; 8 bases are shared with TRBD1. Input material: memory CD4+ T cells from PBMCs. As DNA, the CDR3 is TGTGCCAGCAGTCCGGACAGGGTTGAGGAAAAACTGTTTTTT. Protein: CASSPDRVEEKLFF.